These T cell receptor beta chains were read from a single sample in a study of cytomegalovirus exposure and HLA in healthy donors. The assay was immunoSEQ multiplex PCR, and TCRdb's table has in-frame clones only and misses some. The table shows fewer than 65,000 clones, with about 88% occurring only once. The source material was PBMCs. The receptors derive from a woman aged 18-29 years in good health and CMV-seronegative. Each CDR3 is given with its conserved first and last residue. D genes are given only for firm matches. Rows may omit the clone size; those that give it use once, few, many or a size class.

-	TRBV2	TRBJ2-7	-	TGTGCCAGCAGTGCCGGGACAACGATCTCCTACGAGCAGTACTTC	CASSAGTTISYEQYF
-	TRBV7-6	TRBJ1-1	-	TGTGCCAGCAGCCCGTGGTCGGGGAGAACTGAAGCTTTCTTT	CASSPWSGRTEAFF
-	TRBV6-1	TRBJ2-5	TRBD2	TGTGCCAGCAACGCCAGGACTAGCGGAGAAACCCAGTACTTC	CASNARTSGETQYF
-	TRBV27	TRBJ2-1	TRBD2	TGTGCCAGCAGGGGGTTAGCGGGGGCTTCGGACAATGAGCAGTTCTTC	CASRGLAGASDNEQFF
once	TRBV7-8	TRBJ2-7	-	TGTGCCAGCAGCTTAGCGCGGAGGGTCGAGCAGTACTTC	CASSLARRVEQYF
-	TRBV6-1	TRBJ1-5	-	TGTGCCAGCAGTGAAAACTTCAATCAGCCCCAGCATTTT	CASSENFNQPQHF
-	TRBV12-5	TRBJ2-3	-	TGTGCTAGTGGAGGACAGCTTACCACAGATACGCAGTATTTT	CASGGQLTTDTQYF
-	TRBV7-2	TRBJ1-3	-	TGTGCCAGCAGATTCCCCTTCGGGGTCGCTGGAAACACCATATATTTT	CASRFPFGVAGNTIYF
-	TRBV5-6	TRBJ2-1	-	TGTGCCAGCAGCTTTCCTCCGACACCCTACAATGAGCAGTTCTTC	CASSFPPTPYNEQFF
-	TRBV18	TRBJ1-2	-	TGTGCCAGCTCACCACTTGGGGGCTCAGAGGGCTACACCTTC	CASSPLGGSEGYTF
-	TRBV4-3	TRBJ1-5	TRBD1	TGCGCCAGCAGCCTGACAGGGGGCAATCAGCCCCAGCATTTT	CASSLTGGNQPQHF
-	TRBV5-8	TRBJ2-2	-	TGTGCCAGCAGCTTGTATAGGGGGTTGAACACCGGGGAGCTGTTTTTT	CASSLYRGLNTGELFF
-	TRBV7-6	TRBJ1-6	-	TGTGCCAGCAGCTTAGGGGGCACGAATTCACCCCTCCACTTT	CASSLGGTNSPLHF
-	TRBV9	TRBJ1-3	TRBD1	TGTGCCAGCAGCGTCGGACAGGGCATTGGAAACACCATATATTTT	CASSVGQGIGNTIYF
-	TRBV6-6	TRBJ1-5	-	TGTGCCAGCGGAACTCATGGGGAGCGCAATCAGCCCCAGCATTTT	CASGTHGERNQPQHF
-	TRBV5-4	TRBJ2-1	-	TGTGCCAGCAGCTTCGGAAGGGAGGCTTACAATGAGCAGTTCTTC	CASSFGREAYNEQFF
once	TRBV5-1	TRBJ2-7	-	TGCGCCAGCAGCTTGGCCCGACAGGCCACCTACGAGCAGTACTTC	CASSLARQATYEQYF
-	TRBV28	TRBJ1-2	TRBD1	TGTGCCAGCAGCCGGGGACAGGGTAGTGGCTACACCTTC	CASSRGQGSGYTF
-	TRBV5-8	TRBJ1-5	TRBD1	TGTGCCAGCAGCCGGGGAGAACAGGGGGGAAATCAGCCCCAGCATTTT	CASSRGEQGGNQPQHF
once	TRBV27	TRBJ2-7	TRBD1	TGTGCCAGCAGTTTATCGGGGACAGGGGGCTACGAGCAGTACTTC	CASSLSGTGGYEQYF
once	TRBV7-9	TRBJ2-5	-	TGTGCCAGCAGCTTAGGAGCCAAGGAGACCCAGTACTTC	CASSLGAKETQYF
-	TRBV5-6	TRBJ1-2	TRBD1	TGTGCCAGCAGCTTTGGGACGACAGGGAATGGCTACACCTTC	CASSFGTTGNGYTF
-	TRBV30	TRBJ1-2	-	TGTGCCTTATTGGCGGGCCATGGCTACACCTTC	CALLAGHGYTF
-	TRBV12-5	TRBJ1-5	TRBD1	TGTGCTAGTGGTTCCGGACAGGGAATGAATCAGCCCCAGCATTTT	CASGSGQGMNQPQHF
-	TRBV21-1	TRBJ2-7	-	TGTGCCAGCAGCAAAAGGAGAGGGCCCCGCTCCTACGAGCAGTACTTC	CASSKRRGPRSYEQYF
once	TRBV5-8	TRBJ1-2	-	TGTGCCAGCAGCCCCAGGATGGGGGCTGGCTATGGCTACACCTTC	CASSPRMGAGYGYTF
once	TRBV7-3	TRBJ2-2	TRBD1	TGTGCCAGCAGCCCAACTCTCGACAGGGCGAACACCGGGGAGCTGTTTTTT	CASSPTLDRANTGELFF
-	TRBV4-1	TRBJ1-1	-	TGCGCCAGCAGCCAAGGGCCCACTGAAGCTTTCTTT	CASSQGPTEAFF
-	TRBV2	TRBJ1-6	TRBD1	TGTGCCAGCACCGGACAGGGTAGGAATTCACCCCTCCACTTT	CASTGQGRNSPLHF
-	TRBV7-2	TRBJ2-7	TRBD1	TGTGCCAGCAGCTTAGAGTATAGGGGACAGAGCTCCTACGAGCAGTACTTC	CASSLEYRGQSSYEQYF
-	TRBV15	TRBJ2-1	TRBD1	TGTGCCACCAGCCGCCTCACAGGGGGGTGGTTCTTC	CATSRLTGGWFF
-	TRBV7-9	TRBJ2-1	TRBD2	TGTGCCAGCAGCTTAGGCGGGGGGCCCTACAATGAGCAGTTCTTC	CASSLGGGPYNEQFF
-	TRBV19	TRBJ2-7	TRBD2	TGTGCCAGTAGTATCTTCTTCACTAGCGGGATCTACGAGCAGTACTTC	CASSIFFTSGIYEQYF
-	TRBV6-4	TRBJ1-5	-	TGTGCCAGCAGTGACGGGACAAATCAGCCCCAGCATTTT	CASSDGTNQPQHF
-	TRBV7-3	TRBJ2-7	-	TGTGCCAGCAGCTTTGCCGGCGGAAATTACGAGCAGTACTTC	CASSFAGGNYEQYF
-	TRBV7-9	TRBJ2-2	-	TGTGCCAGCAGCTCCTCAGCCGGGGAGCTGTTTTTT	CASSSSAGELFF
-	TRBV19	TRBJ2-5	TRBD1	TGTGCCAGTAGTTTTGCCGGGACAGCGGAGACCCAGTACTTC	CASSFAGTAETQYF
-	TRBV11-2	TRBJ1-1	-	TGTGCCAGCAGCTTCGTAGAAAGGAACACTGAAGCTTTCTTT	CASSFVERNTEAFF
-	TRBV5-4	TRBJ2-3	-	TGTGCCAGCAGCTCCCCGAGGGTCATCAGCACAGATACGCAGTATTTT	CASSSPRVISTDTQYF
-	TRBV11-2	TRBJ2-3	-	TGTGCCAGCAGCTTATCTAGCCGGCAATCTAGCACAGATACGCAGTATTTT	CASSLSSRQSSTDTQYF
-	TRBV7-9	TRBJ1-5	TRBD1	TGTGCCAGCAGCGGACAGGGGAATCAGCCCCAGCATTTT	CASSGQGNQPQHF
-	TRBV6-4	TRBJ2-2	-	TGTGCCAGCAGTTCGGGAGACTCGAACACCGGGGAGCTGTTTTTT	CASSSGDSNTGELFF
-	TRBV28	TRBJ1-2	-	TGTGCCAGCAGTTTATTAGCGGGGGTGAATGTTGGCTACACCTTC	CASSLLAGVNVGYTF
-	TRBV5-8	TRBJ1-1	-	TGTGCCAGCAGAGGGGGTCGGACTGAAGCTTTCTTT	CASRGGRTEAFF
once	TRBV19	TRBJ1-5	TRBD1	TGTGCCAGTAGTATAGGGGGGACAGGGGGACTACGTCAGCCCCAGCATTTT	CASSIGGTGGLRQPQHF
-	TRBV19	TRBJ2-1	TRBD1	TGTGCCAGTAGTATTCCCAGGGGGCGAATCCTAAACAATGAGCAGTTCTTC	CASSIPRGRILNNEQFF
-	TRBV19	TRBJ1-6	TRBD1	TGTGCCAGTAGTATCGAGGGGGCAGGGACCTATAATTCACCCCTCCACTTT	CASSIEGAGTYNSPLHF
-	TRBV18	TRBJ2-2	-	TGTGCCAGCTCACCACAGGTGGCGGGGAACACCGGGGAGCTGTTTTTT	CASSPQVAGNTGELFF
-	TRBV19	TRBJ2-1	-	TGTGCCAGTAGTCCCATACAGGGTGGTGAGCAGTTCTTC	CASSPIQGGEQFF
-	TRBV5-6	TRBJ2-7	TRBD1	TGTGCCAGCAGCTCGGAAGGGACAGGTGGACGCGGGCAAGCCTACGAGCAGTACTTC	CASSSEGTGGRGQAYEQYF
-	TRBV30	TRBJ2-5	TRBD1	TGTGCCTGGATTCCGGGACAGGAAGAGACCCAGTACTTC	CAWIPGQEETQYF
once	TRBV10-3	TRBJ1-1	-	TGTGCCACCAACCGGGAATCTAACACTGAAGCTTTCTTT	CATNRESNTEAFF
-	TRBV5-8	TRBJ1-2	TRBD1	TGTGCCAGCAGCTTACCAGGGGGTACCTATGGCTACACCTTC	CASSLPGGTYGYTF
-	TRBV2	TRBJ1-6	-	TGTGCCAGCAGTGAAGGCAGTTATAATTCACCCCTCCACTTT	CASSEGSYNSPLHF
-	TRBV11-3	TRBJ2-1	-	TGTGCCAGCAGCTCCCATGAAGTCGGGAGCTACAATGAGCAGTTCTTC	CASSSHEVGSYNEQFF
-	TRBV4-3	TRBJ2-3	TRBD2	TGCGCCAGCAGCCAAGCCCCGACTAGCGGTCACACAGATACGCAGTATTTT	CASSQAPTSGHTDTQYF
-	TRBV19	TRBJ2-7	-	TGTGCCAGTAGTATAGAGGGAGGATCCTACGAGCAGTACTTC	CASSIEGGSYEQYF
-	TRBV7-9	TRBJ2-7	-	TGTGCCAGCAGCTTAGTGTTAATCGGGTACGCAGACGAGCAGTACTTC	CASSLVLIGYADEQYF